This T cell receptor (beta chain) is drawn from a study of cytomegalovirus exposure and HLA in healthy donors. The primer mix had 60 Vbeta and 13 Jbeta primers. Generated by immunoSEQ multiplex PCR, the TCRdb table keeps only in-frame clones and is missing some. The sample carries 150,000 to 200,000 clones, roughly 80% recorded once. The CDR3 length is 13 residues. With 0 bases removed from V and 8 bases from J, the gap between germline ends came to 8 bases. Looked up from germline, CDR1 is MNHEY and CDR2 is SMNVEV (reference sequence). Sequences were obtained from PBMCs. The chain links TRBV27 to TRBJ2-1; the D gene is possibly TRBD1 (5 bases). The origin of this receptor is a woman younger than 35 in good health and CMV-seronegative. This chain's CDR3 is CASSLSSRDEQFF. CDR3 nucleotides: TGTGCCAGCAGTTTATCGTCCAGGGATGAGCAGTTCTTC.